This is a list of T cell receptor beta chains from one sample in a study of blood T cell repertoires in COVID-19. Generated by immunoSEQ multiplex PCR, the TCRdb table keeps only in-frame clones and is missing some. The top ten hold less than 2% of the sample, which has roughly 30,000 clones, 85% to 90% seen once. The sequenced material came from peripheral blood. These receptors were collected from a man between 60 and 75 years old with active COVID-19. Both conserved end residues are part of each CDR3. Each record gives: V gene, clone size, J gene, D gene, CDR3 protein, CDR3 DNA. D genes are given only for firm matches. The size field is filled for only some rows; it gives once, few, many or a size class.

v_call: TRBV19; clone_size: NA; j_call: TRBJ1-2; d_call: NA; cdr3_aa: CASSKDSNYGYTF; cdr3_nt: TGTGCCAGTAGTAAAGACAGTAACTATGGCTACACCTTC
v_call: TRBV9; clone_size: few; j_call: TRBJ2-6; d_call: NA; cdr3_aa: CASSVSLSGANVLTF; cdr3_nt: TGTGCCAGCAGCGTAAGCCTCTCTGGGGCCAACGTCCTGACTTTC
v_call: TRBV11-3; clone_size: NA; j_call: TRBJ2-2; d_call: NA; cdr3_aa: CASSLSRRGSGELFF; cdr3_nt: TGTGCCAGCAGCTTAAGCCGACGGGGGTCCGGGGAGCTGTTTTTT
v_call: TRBV6-5; clone_size: NA; j_call: TRBJ2-7; d_call: TRBD1; cdr3_aa: CASSYSRTGSSYEQYF; cdr3_nt: TGTGCCAGCAGTTACTCCCGGACAGGGTCGTCCTACGAGCAGTACTTC
v_call: TRBV4-2; clone_size: NA; j_call: TRBJ2-1; d_call: TRBD2; cdr3_aa: CASSLGLAGGNEQFF; cdr3_nt: TGTGCCAGCAGCCTGGGACTAGCGGGGGGGAATGAGCAGTTCTTC
v_call: TRBV9; clone_size: NA; j_call: TRBJ1-4; d_call: NA; cdr3_aa: CASAGTPEGEKLFF; cdr3_nt: TGTGCCAGCGCCGGGACACCGGAAGGAGAAAAACTGTTTTTT
v_call: TRBV9; clone_size: NA; j_call: TRBJ1-1; d_call: NA; cdr3_aa: CASSVQMNTEAFF; cdr3_nt: TGTGCCAGCAGCGTACAGATGAACACTGAAGCTTTCTTT
v_call: TRBV20-1; clone_size: few; j_call: TRBJ1-4; d_call: NA; cdr3_aa: CSARDSPKLFF; cdr3_nt: TGCAGTGCTAGGGACAGCCCGAAGCTGTTTTTT
v_call: TRBV7-2; clone_size: NA; j_call: TRBJ2-7; d_call: TRBD2; cdr3_aa: CASSPISSGGSTYEQYF; cdr3_nt: TGTGCCAGCAGCCCCATCTCCAGCGGGGGGTCCACCTACGAGCAGTACTTC
v_call: TRBV4-2; clone_size: NA; j_call: TRBJ1-3; d_call: NA; cdr3_aa: CASSHSRLSGNTIYF; cdr3_nt: TGTGCCAGCAGCCATTCCCGACTGTCTGGAAACACCATATATTTT
v_call: TRBV27; clone_size: NA; j_call: TRBJ1-2; d_call: NA; cdr3_aa: CASSDRIGYGYTF; cdr3_nt: TGTGCCAGCAGCGACAGGATTGGTTATGGCTACACCTTC
v_call: TRBV6-5; clone_size: NA; j_call: TRBJ2-3; d_call: TRBD2; cdr3_aa: CASSYIAGGYTDTQYF; cdr3_nt: TGTGCCAGCAGTTACATAGCGGGGGGCTACACAGATACGCAGTATTTT
v_call: TRBV6-5; clone_size: NA; j_call: TRBJ2-7; d_call: NA; cdr3_aa: CASRLDRTRYEQYF; cdr3_nt: TGTGCCAGCAGGTTAGACAGGACTCGGTACGAGCAGTACTTC
v_call: TRBV5-1; clone_size: NA; j_call: TRBJ2-5; d_call: NA; cdr3_aa: CASSGGLRGGLQETQYF; cdr3_nt: TGCGCCAGCAGCGGCGGGCTAAGGGGGGGCCTCCAAGAGACCCAGTACTTC
v_call: TRBV27; clone_size: NA; j_call: TRBJ2-2; d_call: TRBD2; cdr3_aa: CASSQLAGVDGELFF; cdr3_nt: TGTGCCAGCAGTCAGCTAGCGGGGGTTGACGGGGAGCTGTTTTTT
v_call: TRBV19; clone_size: NA; j_call: TRBJ2-1; d_call: NA; cdr3_aa: CASSTPGEHNEQFF; cdr3_nt: TGTGCCAGTAGTACTCCGGGAGAACACAATGAGCAGTTCTTC
v_call: TRBV6-5; clone_size: NA; j_call: TRBJ2-5; d_call: NA; cdr3_aa: CASRGWETQYF; cdr3_nt: TGTGCCAGCAGGGGCTGGGAGACCCAGTACTTC
v_call: TRBV9; clone_size: few; j_call: TRBJ1-3; d_call: NA; cdr3_aa: CASSVEWAPGNTIYF; cdr3_nt: TGTGCCAGCAGCGTAGAGTGGGCGCCAGGAAACACCATATATTTT
v_call: TRBV18; clone_size: NA; j_call: TRBJ1-1; d_call: TRBD1; cdr3_aa: CASSSGQGATEAFF; cdr3_nt: TGTGCCAGCTCATCGGGACAGGGGGCCACTGAAGCTTTCTTT
v_call: TRBV9; clone_size: NA; j_call: TRBJ2-3; d_call: NA; cdr3_aa: CASSVGLGPVGDTQYF; cdr3_nt: TGTGCCAGCAGCGTAGGACTAGGGCCCGTTGGGGATACGCAGTATTTT
v_call: TRBV10-3; clone_size: NA; j_call: TRBJ1-1; d_call: NA; cdr3_aa: CAIEEAPTLEAFF; cdr3_nt: TGTGCCATCGAGGAAGCGCCTACACTTGAAGCTTTCTTT
v_call: TRBV4-1; clone_size: NA; j_call: TRBJ1-6; d_call: NA; cdr3_aa: CASSQPAQVRDSPLHF; cdr3_nt: TGCGCCAGCAGCCAACCAGCCCAGGTCCGAGATTCACCCCTCCACTTT
v_call: TRBV5-1; clone_size: few; j_call: TRBJ1-6; d_call: TRBD1; cdr3_aa: CASSLPQGDNSPLHF; cdr3_nt: TGCGCCAGCAGCCTACCACAGGGGGATAATTCACCCCTCCACTTT
v_call: TRBV11-3; clone_size: NA; j_call: TRBJ2-1; d_call: TRBD1; cdr3_aa: CASSQWDRGNEQFF; cdr3_nt: TGTGCCAGCAGCCAATGGGACAGGGGCAATGAGCAGTTCTTC
v_call: TRBV15; clone_size: NA; j_call: TRBJ2-5; d_call: TRBD2; cdr3_aa: CATSNLKAGGPSGEYF; cdr3_nt: TGTGCCACCAGCAATCTAAAAGCGGGGGGACCAAGTGGGGAGTACTTC
v_call: TRBV12-3/TRBV12-4; clone_size: NA; j_call: TRBJ1-2; d_call: NA; cdr3_aa: CASSPLQGYGYTF; cdr3_nt: TGTGCCAGCAGTCCCTTACAGGGCTACGGCTACACCTTC
v_call: TRBV5-1; clone_size: NA; j_call: TRBJ2-7; d_call: TRBD1; cdr3_aa: CASSFEQGSYEQYF; cdr3_nt: TGCGCCAGCAGCTTTGAACAGGGGAGCTACGAGCAGTACTTC
v_call: TRBV6-2/TRBV6-3; clone_size: NA; j_call: TRBJ2-7; d_call: NA; cdr3_aa: CASSAGGTPAYEQYF; cdr3_nt: TGTGCCAGCAGTGCGGGCGGGACCCCAGCCTACGAGCAGTACTTC
v_call: TRBV6-2/TRBV6-3; clone_size: NA; j_call: TRBJ1-1; d_call: NA; cdr3_aa: CASSQTGDSSEAFF; cdr3_nt: TGTGCCAGCAGCCAGACAGGCGACAGCTCTGAAGCTTTCTTT
v_call: TRBV4-2; clone_size: NA; j_call: TRBJ1-2; d_call: TRBD1; cdr3_aa: CASSQEGTGDYGYTF; cdr3_nt: TGTGCCAGCAGCCAAGAGGGTACAGGGGACTATGGCTACACCTTC
v_call: TRBV5-3; clone_size: NA; j_call: TRBJ2-5; d_call: TRBD1; cdr3_aa: CARSSGTGYAETQYF; cdr3_nt: TGTGCCAGAAGCTCCGGGACAGGGTACGCGGAGACCCAGTACTTC
v_call: TRBV19; clone_size: NA; j_call: TRBJ1-2; d_call: TRBD1; cdr3_aa: CASRPHRQGGSGYTF; cdr3_nt: TGTGCCAGTAGACCCCATCGACAGGGAGGCAGTGGCTACACCTTC
v_call: TRBV6-1; clone_size: NA; j_call: TRBJ1-2; d_call: NA; cdr3_aa: CASSEAGRYGYTF; cdr3_nt: TGTGCCAGCAGTGAAGCTGGCAGGTATGGCTACACCTTC
v_call: TRBV7-3; clone_size: NA; j_call: TRBJ2-3; d_call: NA; cdr3_aa: CASSLTTTDTQYF; cdr3_nt: TGTGCCAGCAGCCTTACAACGACAGATACGCAGTATTTT
v_call: TRBV14; clone_size: NA; j_call: TRBJ2-7; d_call: TRBD2; cdr3_aa: CASSPRLAGAYEQYF; cdr3_nt: TGTGCCAGCAGCCCCCGACTGGCGGGGGCCTACGAGCAGTACTTC
v_call: TRBV2; clone_size: once; j_call: TRBJ1-2; d_call: NA; cdr3_aa: CASQTDYYGYTF; cdr3_nt: TGTGCCAGCCAAACAGATTACTATGGCTACACCTTC
v_call: TRBV6-1; clone_size: NA; j_call: TRBJ1-4; d_call: NA; cdr3_aa: CASSDGQPNEKLFF; cdr3_nt: TGTGCCAGCAGTGATGGACAGCCTAATGAAAAACTGTTTTTT
v_call: TRBV25-1; clone_size: NA; j_call: TRBJ2-5; d_call: TRBD1; cdr3_aa: CASSDRTGVETQYF; cdr3_nt: TGTGCCAGCAGTGATAGGACAGGGGTCGAGACCCAGTACTTC
v_call: TRBV27; clone_size: once; j_call: TRBJ2-1; d_call: TRBD1; cdr3_aa: CASSFSYGTVWDEQFF; cdr3_nt: TGTGCCAGCAGTTTCTCATACGGGACAGTGTGGGATGAGCAGTTCTTC
v_call: TRBV18; clone_size: NA; j_call: TRBJ2-2; d_call: NA; cdr3_aa: CASSPFGGSANTGELFF; cdr3_nt: TGTGCCAGCTCACCCTTTGGAGGGTCAGCGAACACCGGGGAGCTGTTTTTT
v_call: TRBV18; clone_size: NA; j_call: TRBJ2-1; d_call: TRBD2; cdr3_aa: CASSSGGDTYNEQFF; cdr3_nt: TGTGCCAGCTCTAGCGGGGGAGACACCTACAATGAGCAGTTCTTC
v_call: TRBV7-9; clone_size: NA; j_call: TRBJ2-2; d_call: TRBD1; cdr3_aa: CASSPSRGQRYTGELFF; cdr3_nt: TGTGCCAGCAGCCCGAGTAGGGGGCAGCGGTACACCGGGGAGCTGTTTTTT
v_call: TRBV7-9; clone_size: NA; j_call: TRBJ2-7; d_call: NA; cdr3_aa: CASTKPLPGESYEQYF; cdr3_nt: TGTGCCAGCACCAAACCCCTACCGGGGGAGTCCTACGAGCAGTACTTC
v_call: TRBV5-6; clone_size: NA; j_call: TRBJ2-3; d_call: NA; cdr3_aa: CASSLLSEADTQYF; cdr3_nt: TGTGCCAGCAGCTTGTTGTCGGAGGCAGATACGCAGTATTTT
v_call: TRBV19; clone_size: NA; j_call: TRBJ2-3; d_call: TRBD1; cdr3_aa: CATRDRGQTDTQYF; cdr3_nt: TGTGCCACTAGGGACAGGGGGCAGACAGATACGCAGTATTTT
v_call: TRBV10-3; clone_size: NA; j_call: TRBJ2-5; d_call: TRBD2; cdr3_aa: CAISVSGGAETQYF; cdr3_nt: TGTGCCATCAGTGTGAGCGGGGGGGCAGAGACCCAGTACTTC
v_call: TRBV5-6; clone_size: NA; j_call: TRBJ2-7; d_call: TRBD1; cdr3_aa: CASSGGQGLPSYEQYF; cdr3_nt: TGTGCCAGCAGCGGGGGACAGGGGCTTCCCTCCTACGAGCAGTACTTC
v_call: TRBV19; clone_size: NA; j_call: TRBJ1-1; d_call: TRBD1; cdr3_aa: CASIATGGTEAFF; cdr3_nt: TGTGCCAGTATAGCAACAGGGGGCACTGAAGCTTTCTTT
v_call: TRBV5-8; clone_size: NA; j_call: TRBJ2-7; d_call: NA; cdr3_aa: CASARETYEQYF; cdr3_nt: TGTGCCAGCGCTAGAGAGACCTACGAGCAGTACTTC
v_call: TRBV7-9; clone_size: NA; j_call: TRBJ2-1; d_call: TRBD2; cdr3_aa: CASSLGRTSGEDNEQFF; cdr3_nt: TGTGCCAGCAGCTTAGGGCGGACTAGCGGGGAGGACAATGAGCAGTTCTTC
v_call: TRBV5-5; clone_size: NA; j_call: TRBJ1-5; d_call: TRBD1; cdr3_aa: CASSLYLGQGAQPQHF; cdr3_nt: TGTGCCAGCAGCTTGTATCTCGGGCAGGGGGCTCAGCCCCAGCATTTT
v_call: TRBV9; clone_size: NA; j_call: TRBJ2-6; d_call: NA; cdr3_aa: CASSVEQGELIGANVLTF; cdr3_nt: TGTGCCAGCAGCGTAGAACAGGGTGAACTTATTGGGGCCAACGTCCTGACTTTC
v_call: TRBV11-3; clone_size: NA; j_call: TRBJ2-7; d_call: NA; cdr3_aa: CASSPRRPSSYEQYF; cdr3_nt: TGTGCCAGCAGCCCCAGGCGCCCAAGCTCCTACGAGCAGTACTTC
v_call: TRBV28; clone_size: once; j_call: TRBJ1-1; d_call: NA; cdr3_aa: CASSPTGLNTEAFF; cdr3_nt: TGTGCCAGCAGCCCGACAGGATTGAACACTGAAGCTTTCTTT
v_call: TRBV9; clone_size: NA; j_call: TRBJ1-1; d_call: NA; cdr3_aa: CASSVGGLAYSMAFF; cdr3_nt: TGTGCCAGCAGCGTAGGGGGGCTGGCGTATAGTATGGCTTTCTTT